Listed here are 27 T cell receptor beta chains from one sample, sequenced in a study of blood T cells in healthy people across ages. The second PCR ran 7 to 11 cycles with a sample-barcoded 5' primer and J-beta primers. TCRdb recomputed calls from the 5' RACE reads with MiXCR, one row per CDR3 protein. The data contain about a million distinct CDR3 sequences, around 48% of them singletons. The sequenced material came from blood. These receptors originate from a man aged 30 to 39 in good health.

V gene TRBV4-2 combines with J gene TRBJ2-3; a weak D match, TRBD1 (6 bases). The CDR3 runs to 19 residues. CDR1 and CDR2 (germline): LGHNA, YNFKEQ. The V end was cut by 0 bases, the J end by 3 bases, with 22 bases between. The CDR3 loop reads CASSQDTGWGHRKTDTQYF. In nucleotides, the CDR3 is TGTGCCAGCAGCCAAGACACGGGATGGGGGCACAGAAAAACAGATACGCAGTATTTT.

This clonotype was counted a few times. This may arise from a read error, as a much more abundant clone is one base away. The V gene is TRBV12-3 or TRBV12-4, the J gene TRBJ2-3; D possibly matches TRBD1 or TRBD2 (6 bases each). V gave up 4 bases and J gave up 4 bases, with 12 bases separating them. The CDR3 has 14 amino acids. CDR3 sequence reads: CASSWGAWSDTQYF. CDR3 bases: TGTGCCAGCAGTTGGGGGGCATGGTCAGATACGCAGTATTTT.

The rearrangement links TRBV7-2 to TRBJ2-4; TRBD2 agrees at 12 bases. Germline values: CDR1 SGHTA, CDR2 FQGNSA. The CDR3 spans 17 residues. The V segment lost 0 bases and the J segment 7 bases; nucleotides outside the gene matches: 7. DNA for the CDR3: TGTGCCAGCAGCTTAGCGGACCTAGCGGGGGGGCGGAACATTCAGTACTTC. Translated: CASSLADLAGGRNIQYF. Combining the CDR3 with reference TRBV7-2 and TRBJ2-4 gives the whole variable domain GAGVSQSPSNKVTEKGKDVELRCDPISGHTALYWYRQSLGQGLEFLIYFQGNSAPDKSGLPSDRFSAERTGGSVSTLTIQRTQQEDSAVYLCASSLADLAGGRNIQYFGAGTRLSVL.

The V and J genes are TRBV6-5 and TRBJ1-2, with 7 nucleotides matching TRBD1. CDR1 and CDR2 from the germline V gene are MNHEY and SVGAGI. The CDR3 is 15 amino acids. V trimming: 4 bases; J trimming: 4 bases; junction bases outside the gene matches: 9. CDR3 nucleotides: TGTGCCAGCAGTTCCGGGGACAGAGGCTTCTATGGCTACACCTTC. Translating gives CASSSGDRGFYGYTF.

The chain joins TRBV3-1 to TRBJ1-4, with D hard to call. In germline, CDR1 is LGHDT, CDR2 YNNKEL (reference sequence). CDR3 length: 16 residues. V dropped 0 bases and J dropped 4 bases, with 12 bases sitting between them. CDR3 bases: TGTGCCAGCAGCCAAGATGTTGGGGTCTTTAATGAAAAACTGTTTTTT. This gives the protein CASSQDVGVFNEKLFF.

This chain joins TRBV7-2 and TRBJ1-5; 7 positions agree with TRBD1. V lost 3 bases and J lost 7; bases outside the gene matches: 12. The CDR3 consists of 16 residues. CDR1 is SGHTA, CDR2 FQGNSA, per germline. DNA of the CDR3: TGTGCCAGCAGCTTCTCTTCTACAGGGGTGGGACAGCCCCAGCATTTT. Amino acid sequence: CASSFSSTGVGQPQHF.

The rearrangement joins TRBV12-3 or TRBV12-4 to TRBJ2-4; D is possibly TRBD1 (6 bases). V dropped 8 bases and J dropped 6 bases, with 14 bases sitting between them. The CDR3 loop spans 13 amino acids. In nucleotides, the CDR3 is TGTGCCAGCGGGTTGGGGGCGGGAAACATTCAGTACTTC. This translates into CASGLGAGNIQYF.

The chain is built from TRBV5-1 and TRBJ2-4; perhaps D is TRBD1 or TRBD2 (5 bases each). CDR1 is SGHRS and CDR2 is YFSETQ in the germline V gene. The CDR3 covers 15 residues. Deletions cut 4 bases from V and 13 bases from J, with 24 bases between. CDR3 residues: CASSPRDQNYNEQYF. The CDR3 DNA sequence: TGCGCCAGCAGCCCCCGGGACCAGAATTACAATGAGCAGTACTTC.

The rearrangement links TRBV27 to TRBJ1-2; 7 nucleotides agree with TRBD1. V lost 6 bases to trimming and J lost 8 bases; unmatched junction nucleotides: 12. CDR3 length: 14 residues. The V gene's germline CDR1 is MNHEY and CDR2 SMNVEV (reference sequence). The CDR3 loop is CASSFRGLPRGYTF. The CDR3 nucleotides are TGTGCCAGCAGCTTTAGGGGGCTCCCTCGCGGCTACACCTTC.

This clonotype was detected only a few times. The chain joins TRBV20-1 to TRBJ2-7; D may be TRBD2 (6 bases). The CDR3 has 14 amino acids. CDR1 DFQATT and CDR2 SNEGSKA come from the germline V gene (reference sequence). With 6 bases removed from V and 4 bases from J, the gap between germline ends came to 19 bases. The CDR3 sequence: CSAGARRGNYEQYF. The CDR3, as DNA: TGCAGTGCCGGTGCGCGGCGGGGAAATTACGAGCAGTACTTC.

The chain is built from TRBV7-9 and TRBJ1-4; the D is unclear. Looked up from germline, CDR1 is SEHNR and CDR2 is FQNEAQ (reference sequence). The CDR3 spans 16 residues. The V and J ends lost 1 base and 5 bases respectively, with 14 bases between them. The CDR3 nucleotides are TGTGCCAGCAGCTTAGACAGTCGGTTTCGCAATGAAAAACTGTTTTTT. It codes for CASSLDSRFRNEKLFF.

V usage is TRBV5-5 and J usage is TRBJ2-3; 9 positions agree with TRBD1. This CDR3 has 15 residues. Germline loops: CDR1 SGHKS, CDR2 YYEKEE (reference sequence). Losses at the gene ends were 4 bases for V and 8 bases for J; bases not matched to a gene: 11. CDR3 DNA: TGTGCCAGCAGCCAGTCCCGGGACAGGGCGCGTACGCAGTATTTT. Translating it yields CASSQSRDRARTQYF.

The CDR3 sequence is CASSQERSRDNEAFF. The CDR3 DNA follows: TGCGCCAGCAGCCAAGAGCGGTCGCGGGACAACGAAGCTTTCTTT. The rearrangement joins TRBV4-3 to TRBJ1-1; a possible D gene is TRBD1 (6 bases). The V gene's germline CDR1 is LGHNA and CDR2 YSLEER. The CDR3 sequence is 15 residues long. V gave up 0 bases and J gave up 8 bases, with 16 bases separating them.

This chain joins TRBV13 and TRBJ2-6; D remains unclear. The germline CDR1 and CDR2 sequences are PRHDT and FYEKMQ (reference sequence). The CDR3 length is 14 residues. V lost 7 bases and J lost 0, with 7 bases in between. The CDR3 is CASKVGSGANVLTF. The CDR3 nucleotides are TGTGCCAGCAAGGTCGGCTCTGGGGCCAACGTCCTGACTTTC.

V is TRBV9 and J is TRBJ2-3; TRBD2 aligns across 7 bases. The germline CDR1 and CDR2 sequences are SGDLS and YYNGEE. The CDR3 covers 13 residues. With V trimmed by 2 bases and J by 6 bases, 3 bases remained unmatched. Here the CDR3 reads CASSVGGRDTQYF. DNA of the CDR3: TGTGCCAGCAGCGTGGGGGGGAGGGATACGCAGTATTTT.

The chain links TRBV2 to TRBJ2-7; D is uncertain. The J call may not be correct, given that the DNA end is closer to TRBJ2-5. Germline V lookup: CDR1 SNHLY, CDR2 FYNNEI. CDR3 length equals 15 residues. CDR3 sequence (DNA): TGTGCCAGCAGTGAAGCGGGCAGAGGTCAAGAGACCCAGTACTTC. It translates to CASSEAGRGQETQYF.

Only a few counts were recorded for this clonotype. The rearrangement links TRBV4-1 to TRBJ1-6, with no clear D. Looked up from germline, CDR1 is MGHRA and CDR2 is YSYEKL. V was pared by 3 bases and J by 5 bases, with 11 bases between. This CDR3 spans 15 amino acids. The CDR3 protein is CASSQPMGNNSPLHF. The DNA for the CDR3 is TGCGCCAGCAGCCAGCCCATGGGGAATAATTCACCCCTCCACTTT.

The chain has TRBV5-1 and TRBJ2-5; TRBD2 matches 10 bases. This CDR3 is 16 amino acids long. Germline CDR1 is SGHRS and CDR2 is YFSETQ. Germline trimming cut 0 bases from V and 2 bases from J; bases unmatched to any gene: 4. In DNA form, the CDR3 reads TGCGCCAGCAGCTTGGACAGTAGCGGGGGGCAAGAGACCCAGTACTTC. Protein product: CASSLDSSGGQETQYF.

The CDR3: CASSLSGEGNYGYTF. Written as DNA, the CDR3 is TGCGCCAGCAGCTTGTCAGGGGAGGGGAACTATGGCTACACCTTC. The chain carries TRBV5-1 and TRBJ1-2, with TRBD1 as a possible D gene (6 bases). This CDR3 comprises 15 residues. V lost 1 base, J lost 2 bases, and 12 bases lay in between. The germline V gene encodes CDR1 SGHRS and CDR2 YFSETQ. The entire variable domain, with the rest obtained from reference TRBV5-1 and TRBJ1-2, is as follows: KAGVTQTPRYLIKTRGQQVTLSCSPISGHRSVSWYQQTPGQGLQFLFEYFSETQRNKGNFPGRFSGRQFSNSRSEMNVSTLELGDSALYLCASSLSGEGNYGYTFGSGTRLTVV.

The rearrangement joins TRBV20-1 to TRBJ2-1; 12 nucleotides line up with TRBD1. After removal of 2 bases from V and 9 bases from J, the junction contained 2 bases not matched to a gene. CDR3 size: 13 residues. The germline V gene encodes CDR1 DFQATT and CDR2 SNEGSKA (reference sequence). CDR3 loop: CSARRDRGPEQFF. The CDR3 nucleotides read TGCAGTGCTAGACGGGACAGGGGGCCTGAGCAGTTCTTC.

This clonotype came up a few times. The chain uses TRBV2 and TRBJ1-2, with D possibly matching TRBD1 (6 bases). The germline V gene encodes CDR1 SNHLY and CDR2 FYNNEI. The CDR3 runs 13 residues. The V gene lost 6 bases and the J gene lost 6 bases, with 14 bases spanning the gap. The CDR3 nucleotides read TGTGCCAGCAGCCACCCACAGGGAGATGGCTACACCTTC. It encodes CASSHPQGDGYTF.

The chain combines TRBV6-2 or TRBV6-3 with TRBJ2-3, with TRBD1 matching 8 bases. With V trimmed by 6 bases and J by 3 bases, 14 bases remained unmatched. CDR1 and CDR2 from the germline V gene are MNHEY and SVGEGT. The CDR3 is 17 residues long. The CDR3 region is CASSASTQGVWTDTQYF. The CDR3 DNA sequence: TGTGCCAGCAGCGCCTCAACACAGGGGGTTTGGACAGATACGCAGTATTTT.

The chain employs TRBV7-9 and TRBJ2-5, with no clear D. The J call is doubtful: the DNA matches TRBJ2-7 better. The germline V gene encodes CDR1 SEHNR and CDR2 FQNEAQ (reference sequence). CDR3 size: 12 residues. For the CDR3, the DNA is TGTGCCAGCAGCCTACCGGAGTCCGAGCAGTACTTC. Translating it yields CASSLPESEQYF.

This clonotype was detected ten times or more. V usage is TRBV13 and J usage is TRBJ2-7, with D unresolved. Between the trimmed V and J ends, which lost 0 bases and 6 bases, there was a span of 6 bases. The germline V gene has CDR1 PRHDT and CDR2 FYEKMQ (reference sequence). The CDR3 spans 12 residues. The CDR3 DNA is TGTGCCAGCAGCTTAGGCCCCCTCGAGCAGTACTTC. Its translation is CASSLGPLEQYF.

This chain connects TRBV29-1 to TRBJ2-1; D might be TRBD1 (6 bases). Germline CDR1 is SQVTM and CDR2 is ANQGSEA. Trimming removed 6 bases at V and 0 bases at J, with 15 bases between. The CDR3 has 15 residues. For the CDR3, the DNA is TGCAGCGTAGCCATAGGGGGACCCTCCTACAATGAGCAGTTCTTC. The encoded protein is CSVAIGGPSYNEQFF.

The rearrangement joins TRBV12-3 or TRBV12-4 to TRBJ2-2; 7 nucleotides align to TRBD1. The CDR3 consists of 13 residues. V shed 6 bases and J 7 bases; nucleotides not matched to a gene: 5. The CDR3 reads CASRRPGGGELFF. The CDR3, as DNA: TGTGCCAGCAGACGACCAGGGGGCGGGGAGCTGTTTTTT.

The rearrangement links TRBV7-3 to TRBJ1-1, with D unresolved. The CDR3 is 14 residues long. The germline CDR1 and CDR2 sequences are SGHTA and FQGTGA. Trimming left V 1 base short and J 3 bases short, with 9 bases between. CDR3 amino acids: CASSLKGDDTEAFF. The CDR3 bases are TGTGCCAGCAGCTTAAAGGGTGACGACACTGAAGCTTTCTTT.